Below, one T cell receptor beta chain is given with its context. The CDR3 is 16 residues long. J lost 3 bases, V lost 9 bases, and 11 bases had no gene match. Germline lookup yields CDR1 SNHLY and CDR2 FYNNEI. The sample is drawn from a study of T cells in Graves' hyperthyroidism and ophthalmopathy. Authors of the study amplified TCR beta CDR3 regions from RNA transcripts. Researchers ran a first-round RT-PCR on the TCR CDR3 using the HTBI primer set. MiXCR was run by TCRdb on the multiplex PCR reads, yielding one entry per CDR3 protein. The sample contains around 300,000 distinct CDR3 sequences, 25% to 30% of which appear only once.

The chain carries TRBV2 and TRBJ2-5, with 12 bases identical to TRBD2. The clonotype was recovered from a middle-aged man with Graves' hyperthyroidism that later progressed to Graves' ophthalmopathy. The sample comprised blood. The DNA of the CDR3 is TGTGCCAGGGCTAGCGGGAGGGCCGGGGATGAAGAGACCCAGTACTTC. This encodes CARASGRAGDEETQYF.